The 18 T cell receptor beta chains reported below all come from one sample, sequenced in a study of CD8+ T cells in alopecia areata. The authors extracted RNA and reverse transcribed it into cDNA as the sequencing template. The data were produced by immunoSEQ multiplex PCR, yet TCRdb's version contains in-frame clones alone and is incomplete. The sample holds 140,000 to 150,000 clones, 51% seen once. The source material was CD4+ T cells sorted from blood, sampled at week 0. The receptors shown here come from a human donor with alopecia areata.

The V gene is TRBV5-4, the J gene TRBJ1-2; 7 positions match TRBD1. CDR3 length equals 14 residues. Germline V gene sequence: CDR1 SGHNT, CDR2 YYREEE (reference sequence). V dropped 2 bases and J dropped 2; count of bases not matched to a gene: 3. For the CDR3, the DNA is TGTGCCAGCAGCTTAGAGGACAGGAACTATGGCTACACCTTC. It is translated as CASSLEDRNYGYTF.

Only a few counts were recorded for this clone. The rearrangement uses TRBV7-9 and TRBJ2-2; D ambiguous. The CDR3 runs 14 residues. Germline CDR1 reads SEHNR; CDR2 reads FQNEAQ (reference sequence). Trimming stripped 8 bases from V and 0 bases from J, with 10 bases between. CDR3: CASFPITNTGELFF. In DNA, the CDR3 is TGTGCCAGCTTCCCGATTACGAACACCGGGGAGCTGTTTTTT.

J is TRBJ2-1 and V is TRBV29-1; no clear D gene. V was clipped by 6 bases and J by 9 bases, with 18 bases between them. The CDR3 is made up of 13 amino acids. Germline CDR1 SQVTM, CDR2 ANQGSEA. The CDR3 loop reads CSVPDWSVTEQFF. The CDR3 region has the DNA TGCAGCGTGCCTGACTGGAGCGTGACTGAGCAGTTCTTC.

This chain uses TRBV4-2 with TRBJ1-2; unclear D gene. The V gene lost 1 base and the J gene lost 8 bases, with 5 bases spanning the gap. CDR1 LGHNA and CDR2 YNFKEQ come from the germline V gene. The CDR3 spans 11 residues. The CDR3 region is CASSQGGGYTF. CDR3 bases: TGTGCCAGCAGCCAAGGGGGAGGCTACACCTTC.

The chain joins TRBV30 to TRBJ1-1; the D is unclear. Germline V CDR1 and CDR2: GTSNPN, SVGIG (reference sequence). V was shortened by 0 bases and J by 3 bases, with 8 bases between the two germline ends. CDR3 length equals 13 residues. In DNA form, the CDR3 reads TGTGCCTGGAGTGTGACGGGGTACACTGAAGCTTTCTTT. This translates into CAWSVTGYTEAFF.

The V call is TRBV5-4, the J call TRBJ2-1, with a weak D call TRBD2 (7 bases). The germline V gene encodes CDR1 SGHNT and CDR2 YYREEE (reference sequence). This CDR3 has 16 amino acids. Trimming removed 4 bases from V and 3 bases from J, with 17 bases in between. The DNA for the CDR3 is TGTGCCAGCAGCGGTGGAGGGGGGGCTAACTACAATGAGCAGTTCTTC. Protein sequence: CASSGGGGANYNEQFF.

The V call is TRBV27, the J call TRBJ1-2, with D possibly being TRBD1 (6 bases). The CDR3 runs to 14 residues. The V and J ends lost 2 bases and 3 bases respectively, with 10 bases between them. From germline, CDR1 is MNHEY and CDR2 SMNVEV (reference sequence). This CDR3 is CASSLRQVDYGYTF. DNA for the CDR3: TGTGCCAGCAGTTTACGACAGGTAGACTATGGCTACACCTTC.

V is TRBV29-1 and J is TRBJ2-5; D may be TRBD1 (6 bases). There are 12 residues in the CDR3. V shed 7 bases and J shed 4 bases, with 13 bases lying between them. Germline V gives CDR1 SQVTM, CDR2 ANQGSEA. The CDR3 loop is CSDAGVGETQYF. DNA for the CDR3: TGCAGCGATGCAGGGGTGGGAGAGACCCAGTACTTC. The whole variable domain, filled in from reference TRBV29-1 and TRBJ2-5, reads SAVISQKPSRDICQRGTSLTIQCQVDSQVTMMFWYRQQPGQSLTLIATANQGSEATYESGFVIDKFPISRPNLTFSTLTVSNMSPEDSSIYLCSDAGVGETQYFGPGTRLLVL.

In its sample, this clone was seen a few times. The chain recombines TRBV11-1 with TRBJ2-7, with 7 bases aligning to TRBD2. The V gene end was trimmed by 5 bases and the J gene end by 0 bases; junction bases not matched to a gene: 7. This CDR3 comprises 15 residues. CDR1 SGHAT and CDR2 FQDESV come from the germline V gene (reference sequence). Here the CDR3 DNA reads TGTGCCAGCAGCCTTACGGGAGGCCCCTCCTACGAGCAGTACTTC. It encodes CASSLTGGPSYEQYF.

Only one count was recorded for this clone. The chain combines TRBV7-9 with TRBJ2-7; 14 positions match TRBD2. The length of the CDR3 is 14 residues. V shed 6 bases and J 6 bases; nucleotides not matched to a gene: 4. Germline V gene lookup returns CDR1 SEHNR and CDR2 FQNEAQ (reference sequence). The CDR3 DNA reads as TGTGCCAGCAGTTTTGGACTAGCGGGAGGCGAGCAGTACTTC. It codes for CASSFGLAGGEQYF.

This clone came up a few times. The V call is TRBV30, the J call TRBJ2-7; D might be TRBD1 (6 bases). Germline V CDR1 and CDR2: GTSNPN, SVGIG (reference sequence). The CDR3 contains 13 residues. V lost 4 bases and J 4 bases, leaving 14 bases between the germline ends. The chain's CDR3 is CAWKVRQGYEQYF. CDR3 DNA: TGTGCCTGGAAGGTTCGGCAGGGGTACGAGCAGTACTTC. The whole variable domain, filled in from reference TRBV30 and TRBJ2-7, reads SQTIHQWPATLVQPVGSPLSLECTVEGTSNPNLYWYRQAAGRGLQLLFYSVGIGQISSEVPQNLSASRPQDRQFILSSKKLLLSDSGFYLCAWKVRQGYEQYFGPGTRLTVT.

The CDR3 sequence: CASSRGQNYGYTF. CDR3 in DNA: TGTGCCAGCAGTAGGGGACAGAACTATGGCTACACCTTC. The V gene is TRBV25-1, the J gene TRBJ1-2; 7 bases map to TRBD1. The CDR3 runs 13 residues. The ends lost 5 bases at V and 2 bases at J; junction bases unmatched: 2. In germline, CDR1 is MGHDK, CDR2 SYGVNS.

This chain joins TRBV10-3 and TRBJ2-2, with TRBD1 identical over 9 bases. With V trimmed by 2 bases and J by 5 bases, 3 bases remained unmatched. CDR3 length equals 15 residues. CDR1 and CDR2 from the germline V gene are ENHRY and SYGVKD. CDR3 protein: CAISETGGRTGELFF. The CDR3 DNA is TGTGCCATCAGTGAGACAGGGGGCCGTACCGGGGAGCTGTTTTTT.

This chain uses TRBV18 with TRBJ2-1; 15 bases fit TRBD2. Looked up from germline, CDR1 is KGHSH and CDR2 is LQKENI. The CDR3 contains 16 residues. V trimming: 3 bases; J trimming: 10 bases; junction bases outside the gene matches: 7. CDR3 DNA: TGTGCCAGCTCACCCCCGGGACTAGCGGGAGGCCTCGAGCAGTTCTTC. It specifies CASSPPGLAGGLEQFF.

The CDR3 here is CASSLSSSGANVLTF. The CDR3 bases are TGTGCCAGCAGCCTCAGTTCCTCTGGGGCCAACGTCCTGACTTTC. V usage is TRBV7-8 and J usage is TRBJ2-6; no definite D call. Germline V lookup: CDR1 SGHVS, CDR2 FQNEAQ. The CDR3 is 15 residues long. The V end lost 5 bases, the J end lost 0 bases, and 8 bases lay between the germline ends.

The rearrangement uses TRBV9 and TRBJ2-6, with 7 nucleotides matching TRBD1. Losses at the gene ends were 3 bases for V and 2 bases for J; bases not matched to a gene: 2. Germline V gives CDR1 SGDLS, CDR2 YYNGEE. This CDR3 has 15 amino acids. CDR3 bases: TGTGCCAGCAGCGAGCAGGGGGCTGGGGCCAACGTCCTGACTTTC. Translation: CASSEQGAGANVLTF.

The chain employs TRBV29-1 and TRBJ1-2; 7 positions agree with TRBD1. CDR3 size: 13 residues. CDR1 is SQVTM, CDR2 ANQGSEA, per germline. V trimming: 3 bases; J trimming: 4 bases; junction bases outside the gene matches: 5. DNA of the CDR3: TGCAGCGTTGATACAGGGGCGATCTATGGCTACACCTTC. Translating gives CSVDTGAIYGYTF. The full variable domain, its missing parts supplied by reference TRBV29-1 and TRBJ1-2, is SAVISQKPSRDICQRGTSLTIQCQVDSQVTMMFWYRQQPGQSLTLIATANQGSEATYESGFVIDKFPISRPNLTFSTLTVSNMSPEDSSIYLCSVDTGAIYGYTFGSGTRLTVV.

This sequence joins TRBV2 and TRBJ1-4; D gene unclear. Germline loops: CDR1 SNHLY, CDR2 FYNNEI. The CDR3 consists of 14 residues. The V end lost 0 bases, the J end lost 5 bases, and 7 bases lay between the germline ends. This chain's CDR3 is CASSEASGNEKLFF. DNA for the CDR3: TGTGCCAGCAGTGAAGCTAGCGGGAATGAAAAACTGTTTTTT. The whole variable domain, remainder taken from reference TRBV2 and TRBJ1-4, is EPEVTQTPSHQVTQMGQEVILRCVPISNHLYFYWYRQILGQKVEFLVSFYNNEISEKSEIFDDQFSVERPDGSNFTLKIRSTKLEDSAMYFCASSEASGNEKLFFGSGTQLSVL.